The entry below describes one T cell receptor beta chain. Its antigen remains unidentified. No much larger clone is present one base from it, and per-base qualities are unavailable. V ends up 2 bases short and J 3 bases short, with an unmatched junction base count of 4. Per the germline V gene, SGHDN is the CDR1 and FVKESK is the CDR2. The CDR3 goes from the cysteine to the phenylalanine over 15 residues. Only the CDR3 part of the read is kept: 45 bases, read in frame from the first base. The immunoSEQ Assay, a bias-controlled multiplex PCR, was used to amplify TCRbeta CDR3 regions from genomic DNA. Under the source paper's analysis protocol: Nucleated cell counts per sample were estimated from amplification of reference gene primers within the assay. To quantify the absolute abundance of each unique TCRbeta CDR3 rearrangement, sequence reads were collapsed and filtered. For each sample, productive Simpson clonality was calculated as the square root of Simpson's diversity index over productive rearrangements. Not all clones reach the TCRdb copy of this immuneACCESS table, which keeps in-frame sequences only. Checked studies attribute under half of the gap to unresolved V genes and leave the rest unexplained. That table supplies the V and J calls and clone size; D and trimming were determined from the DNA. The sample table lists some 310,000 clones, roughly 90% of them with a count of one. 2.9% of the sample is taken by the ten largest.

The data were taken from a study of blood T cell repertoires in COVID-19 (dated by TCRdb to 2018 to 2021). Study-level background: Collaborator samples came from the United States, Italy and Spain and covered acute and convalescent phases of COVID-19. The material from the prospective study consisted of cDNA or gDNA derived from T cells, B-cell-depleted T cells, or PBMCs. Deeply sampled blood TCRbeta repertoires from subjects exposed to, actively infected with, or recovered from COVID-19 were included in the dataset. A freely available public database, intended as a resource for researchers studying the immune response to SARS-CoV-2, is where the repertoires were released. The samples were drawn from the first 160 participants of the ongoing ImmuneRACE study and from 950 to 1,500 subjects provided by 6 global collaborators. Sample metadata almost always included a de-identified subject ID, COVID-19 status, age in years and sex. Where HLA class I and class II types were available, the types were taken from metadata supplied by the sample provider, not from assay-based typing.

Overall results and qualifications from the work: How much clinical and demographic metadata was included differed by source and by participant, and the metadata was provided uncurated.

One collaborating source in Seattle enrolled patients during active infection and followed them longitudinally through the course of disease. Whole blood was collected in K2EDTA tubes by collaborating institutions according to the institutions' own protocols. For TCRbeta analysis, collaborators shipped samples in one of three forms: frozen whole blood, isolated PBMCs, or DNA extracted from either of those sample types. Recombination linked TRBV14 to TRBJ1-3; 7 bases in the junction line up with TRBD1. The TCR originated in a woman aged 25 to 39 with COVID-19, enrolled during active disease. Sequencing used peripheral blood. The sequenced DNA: TGTGCCAGCAGCCAACCAGGGGGTGGTGGAAACACCATATATTTT. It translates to CASSQPGGGGNTIYF.